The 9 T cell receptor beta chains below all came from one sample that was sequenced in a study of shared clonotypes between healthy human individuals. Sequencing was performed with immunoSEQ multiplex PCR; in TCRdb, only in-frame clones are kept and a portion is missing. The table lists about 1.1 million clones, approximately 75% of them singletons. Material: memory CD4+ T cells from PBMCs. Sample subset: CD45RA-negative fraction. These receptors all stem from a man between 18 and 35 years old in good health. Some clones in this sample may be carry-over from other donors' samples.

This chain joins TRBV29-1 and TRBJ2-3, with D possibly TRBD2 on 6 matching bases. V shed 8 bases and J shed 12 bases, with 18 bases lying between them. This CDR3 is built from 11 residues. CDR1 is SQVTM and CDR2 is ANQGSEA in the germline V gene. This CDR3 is CSTWEELTQYF. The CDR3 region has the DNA TGCAGCACATGGGAGGAACTAACCCAGTATTTT.

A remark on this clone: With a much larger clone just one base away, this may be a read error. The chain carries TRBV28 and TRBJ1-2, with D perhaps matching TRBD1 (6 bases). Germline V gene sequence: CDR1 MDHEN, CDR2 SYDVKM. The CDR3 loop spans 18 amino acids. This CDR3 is CASSLGILRGGTNYGYAF. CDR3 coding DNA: TGTGCCAGCAGTTTAGGGATTTTACGAGGGGGGACTAACTATGGCTACGCCTTC.

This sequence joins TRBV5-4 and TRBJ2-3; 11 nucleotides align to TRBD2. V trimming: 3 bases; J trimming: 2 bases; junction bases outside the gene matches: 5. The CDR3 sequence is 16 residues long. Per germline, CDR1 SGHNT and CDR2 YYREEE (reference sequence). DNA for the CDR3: TGTGCCAGCAGCTCCGGGACTAGCGGATACACAGATACGCAGTATTTT. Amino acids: CASSSGTSGYTDTQYF. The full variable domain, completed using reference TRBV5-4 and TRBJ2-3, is ETGVTQSPTHLIKTRGQQVTLRCSSQSGHNTVSWYQQALGQGPQFIFQYYREEENGRGNFPPRFSGLQFPNYSSELNVNALELDDSALYLCASSSGTSGYTDTQYFGPGTRLTVL.

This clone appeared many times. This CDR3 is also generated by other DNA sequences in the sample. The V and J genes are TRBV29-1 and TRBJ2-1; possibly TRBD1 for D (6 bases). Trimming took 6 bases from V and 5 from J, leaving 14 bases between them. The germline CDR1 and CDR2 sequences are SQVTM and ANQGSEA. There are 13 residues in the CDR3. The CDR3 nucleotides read TGCAGCGTCGCTGTTACAGGGAACAATGAGCAGTTCTTC. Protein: CSVAVTGNNEQFF.

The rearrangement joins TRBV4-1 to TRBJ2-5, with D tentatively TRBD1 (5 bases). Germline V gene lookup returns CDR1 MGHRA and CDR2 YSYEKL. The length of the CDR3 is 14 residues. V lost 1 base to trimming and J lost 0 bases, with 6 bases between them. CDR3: CASSQGQYQETQYF. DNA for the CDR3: TGCGCCAGCAGCCAAGGACAGTACCAAGAGACCCAGTACTTC.

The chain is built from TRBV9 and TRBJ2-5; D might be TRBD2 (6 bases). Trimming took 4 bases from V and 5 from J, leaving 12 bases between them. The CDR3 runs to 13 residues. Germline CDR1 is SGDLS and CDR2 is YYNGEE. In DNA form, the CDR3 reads TGTGCCAGCAGCTTAGACCGGGGGGAGACCCAGTACTTC. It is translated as CASSLDRGETQYF.

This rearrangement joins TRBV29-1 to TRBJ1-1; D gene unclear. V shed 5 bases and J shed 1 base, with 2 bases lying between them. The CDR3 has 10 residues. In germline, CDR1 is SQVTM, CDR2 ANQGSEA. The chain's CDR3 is CSVWNTEAFF. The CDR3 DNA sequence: TGCAGCGTTTGGAACACTGAAGCTTTCTTT.

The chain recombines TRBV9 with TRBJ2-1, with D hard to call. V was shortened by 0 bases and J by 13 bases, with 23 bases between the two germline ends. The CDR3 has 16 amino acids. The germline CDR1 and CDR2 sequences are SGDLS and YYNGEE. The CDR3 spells CASSVAGSSEWERQFF. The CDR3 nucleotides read TGTGCCAGCAGCGTAGCTGGGTCCTCCGAGTGGGAACGACAGTTCTTC.

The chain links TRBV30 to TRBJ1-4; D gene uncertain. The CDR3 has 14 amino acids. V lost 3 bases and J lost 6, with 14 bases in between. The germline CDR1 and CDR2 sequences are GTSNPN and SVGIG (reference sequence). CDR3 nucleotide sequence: TGTGCCTGGAGAAGTGGGAAGTGGGATGAAAAACTGTTTTTT. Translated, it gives CAWRSGKWDEKLFF.